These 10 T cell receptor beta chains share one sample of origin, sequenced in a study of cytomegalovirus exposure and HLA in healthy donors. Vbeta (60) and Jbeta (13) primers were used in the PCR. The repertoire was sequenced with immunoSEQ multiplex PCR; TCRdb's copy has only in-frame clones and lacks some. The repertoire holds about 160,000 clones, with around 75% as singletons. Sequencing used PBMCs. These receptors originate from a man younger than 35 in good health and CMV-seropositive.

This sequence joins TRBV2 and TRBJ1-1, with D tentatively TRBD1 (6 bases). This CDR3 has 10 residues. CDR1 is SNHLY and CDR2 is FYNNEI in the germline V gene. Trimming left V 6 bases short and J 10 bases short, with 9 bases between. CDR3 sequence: CASRGGGAFF. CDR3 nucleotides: TGTGCCAGCAGGGGAGGGGGAGCTTTCTTT. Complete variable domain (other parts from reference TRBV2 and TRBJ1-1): EPEVTQTPSHQVTQMGQEVILRCVPISNHLYFYWYRQILGQKVEFLVSFYNNEISEKSEIFDDQFSVERPDGSNFTLKIRSTKLEDSAMYFCASRGGGAFFGQGTRLTVV.

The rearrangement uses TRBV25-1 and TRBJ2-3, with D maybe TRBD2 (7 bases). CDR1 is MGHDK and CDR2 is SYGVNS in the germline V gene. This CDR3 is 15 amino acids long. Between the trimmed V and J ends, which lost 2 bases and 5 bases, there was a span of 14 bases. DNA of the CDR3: TGTGCCAGCAGTGAAGCTGGGGGGGCTAAAGATACGCAGTATTTT. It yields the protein CASSEAGGAKDTQYF. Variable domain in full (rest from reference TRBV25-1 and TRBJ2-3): EADIYQTPRYLVIGTGKKITLECSQTMGHDKMYWYQQDPGMELHLIHYSYGVNSTEKGDLSSESTVSRIRTEHFPLTLESARPSHTSQYLCASSEAGGAKDTQYFGPGTRLTVL.

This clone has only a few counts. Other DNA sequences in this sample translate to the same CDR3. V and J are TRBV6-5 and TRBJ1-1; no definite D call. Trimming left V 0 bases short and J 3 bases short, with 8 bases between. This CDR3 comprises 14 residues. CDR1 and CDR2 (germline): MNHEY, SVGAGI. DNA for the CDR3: TGTGCCAGCAGTTACTCGCCCGGGGACACTGAAGCTTTCTTT. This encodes CASSYSPGDTEAFF.

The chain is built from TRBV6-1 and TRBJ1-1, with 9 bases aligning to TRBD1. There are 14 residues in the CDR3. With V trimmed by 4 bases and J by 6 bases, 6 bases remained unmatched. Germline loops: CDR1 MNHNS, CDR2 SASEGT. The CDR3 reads CASSGGQGGAEAFF. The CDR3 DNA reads TGTGCCAGCAGTGGGGGACAGGGAGGCGCTGAAGCTTTCTTT.

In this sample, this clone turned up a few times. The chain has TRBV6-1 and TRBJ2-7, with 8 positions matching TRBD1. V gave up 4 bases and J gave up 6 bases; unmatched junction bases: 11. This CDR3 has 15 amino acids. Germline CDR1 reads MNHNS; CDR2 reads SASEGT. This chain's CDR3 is CASSATQGAQGEQYV. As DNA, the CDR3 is TGTGCCAGCAGTGCCACTCAGGGGGCGCAGGGCGAGCAGTACGTC.

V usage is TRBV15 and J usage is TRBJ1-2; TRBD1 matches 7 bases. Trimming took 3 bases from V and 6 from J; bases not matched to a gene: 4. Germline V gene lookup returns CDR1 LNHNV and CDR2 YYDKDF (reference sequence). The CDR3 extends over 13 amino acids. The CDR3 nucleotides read TGTGCCACCAGCAGCCACCAGGGGGATGGCTACACCTTC. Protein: CATSSHQGDGYTF.

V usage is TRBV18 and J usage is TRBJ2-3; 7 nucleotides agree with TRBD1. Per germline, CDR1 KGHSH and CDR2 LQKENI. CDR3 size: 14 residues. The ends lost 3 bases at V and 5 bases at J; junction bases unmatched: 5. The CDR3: CASSPPGQIDTQYF. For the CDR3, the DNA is TGTGCCAGCTCACCGCCGGGACAGATAGATACGCAGTATTTT.

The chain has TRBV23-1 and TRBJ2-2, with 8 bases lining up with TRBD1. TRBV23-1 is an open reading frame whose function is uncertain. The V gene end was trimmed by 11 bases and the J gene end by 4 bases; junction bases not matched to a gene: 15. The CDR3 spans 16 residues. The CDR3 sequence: CAGYNEGQVTTGELFF. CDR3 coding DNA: TGCGCCGGCTATAACGAGGGACAGGTGACCACCGGGGAGCTGTTTTTT.

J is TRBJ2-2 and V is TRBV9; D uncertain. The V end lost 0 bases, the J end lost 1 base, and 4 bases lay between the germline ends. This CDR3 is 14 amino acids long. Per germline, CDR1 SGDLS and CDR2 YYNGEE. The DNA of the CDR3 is TGTGCCAGCAGCGTAGACAGGAACACCGGGGAGCTGTTTTTT. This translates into CASSVDRNTGELFF.

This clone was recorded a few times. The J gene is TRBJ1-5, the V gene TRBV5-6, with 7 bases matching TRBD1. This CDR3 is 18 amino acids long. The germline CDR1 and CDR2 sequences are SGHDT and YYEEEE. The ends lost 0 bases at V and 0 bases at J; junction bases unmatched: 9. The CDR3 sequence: CASSLGLRTGPSNQPQHF. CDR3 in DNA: TGTGCCAGCAGCTTGGGGTTGAGGACAGGACCTAGCAATCAGCCCCAGCATTTT.